This TCR beta chain was observed in a study of cytomegalovirus exposure and HLA in healthy donors. Notes on this clone: The antigen remains undetermined.

The CDR3 runs to 17 residues. Germline CDR1 is SGHKS and CDR2 is YYEKEE (reference sequence). Germline trimming cut 3 bases from V and 2 bases from J; bases unmatched to any gene: 8. The PCR contained 60 Vbeta and 13 Jbeta primers. Measured with immunoSEQ multiplex PCR; TCRdb has only the in-frame clones, and not every one. Here the sample spans roughly 300,000 clones, 75% to 90% being singletons. Study-level findings and limits: The majority of TCR sequences were rare, yet some public TCRs appeared in many donors. The authors later found TCR association rates varying by HLA locus, with DRB1 most and HLA-C fewest.

V and J are TRBV5-5 and TRBJ1-3; 10 nucleotides align to TRBD1. The sequence was obtained from a man aged 35 to 55 in good health and CMV-seropositive. The sequencing input was PBMCs. This chain's CDR3 is CASSWGPTGGTGNTIYF. The CDR3 coding sequence is TGTGCCAGCAGCTGGGGCCCGACAGGGGGCACTGGAAACACCATATATTTT.